These 18 T cell receptor beta chains were all obtained from the same sample, sequenced in a study of T cell responses to AZD1222 COVID-19 vaccine. Libraries were prepared by immunoSEQ multiplex PCR; TCRdb keeps only in-frame clonotypes and omits some of them. The sample yields approximately 110,000 clones, around 76% seen once. Sequenced material: peripheral blood, taken on day 0 of AZD1222 vaccination. Every receptor here comes from an adult in good health.

This sequence joins TRBV3-1 (or the pseudogene TRBV3-2) and TRBJ1-1; D unclear. The CDR3 covers 14 residues. Germline CDR1 is LGHDT and CDR2 is YNNKEL (reference sequence). Trimming took 3 bases from V and 2 from J, leaving 10 bases between them. CDR3 amino acids: CASSQTPSNTEAFF. CDR3 nucleotides: TGTGCCAGCAGCCAGACCCCCTCCAACACTGAAGCTTTCTTT.

This chain links TRBV9 with TRBJ1-3; D is possibly TRBD1 (5 bases). This CDR3 is built from 16 residues. The V end lost 0 bases, the J end lost 0 bases, and 10 bases lay between the germline ends. Germline lookup yields CDR1 SGDLS and CDR2 YYNGEE. DNA of the CDR3: TGTGCCAGCAGCGTAGATACAGGAGACTCTGGAAACACCATATATTTT. Translation: CASSVDTGDSGNTIYF.

This sequence joins TRBV19 and TRBJ2-7; 12 bases line up with TRBD2. Per germline, CDR1 LNHDA and CDR2 SQIVND (reference sequence). The CDR3 is 16 amino acids. V was pared by 4 bases and J by 2 bases, with 6 bases of the junction left unmatched. CDR3 sequence (DNA): TGTGCCAGTAGTAGCTTAGGGACTAGCGGGCCCTACGAGCAGTACTTC. Encoded protein: CASSSLGTSGPYEQYF. Drawing the rest from reference TRBV19 and TRBJ2-7, the complete variable domain is DGGITQSPKYLFRKEGQNVTLSCEQNLNHDAMYWYRQDPGQGLRLIYYSQIVNDFQKGDIAEGYSVSREKKESFPLTVTSAQKNPTAFYLCASSSLGTSGPYEQYFGPGTRLTVT.

The chain has TRBV25-1 and TRBJ1-5; D gene uncertain. The CDR3 is made up of 15 amino acids. The germline V gene encodes CDR1 MGHDK and CDR2 SYGVNS. V lost 2 bases and J lost 7, with 15 bases in between. CDR3 sequence (DNA): TGTGCCAGCAGTGAAAATTCAGGATCGGGACAGCCCCAGCATTTT. As protein: CASSENSGSGQPQHF.

This clone showed up just once. The chain couples TRBV6-5 to TRBJ1-5, with no clear D. The CDR3 is 14 residues long. Trimming stripped 5 bases from V and 3 bases from J, with 11 bases between. Looked up from germline, CDR1 is MNHEY and CDR2 is SVGAGI. CDR3 region: CASSRTVYNQPQHF. Here the CDR3 DNA reads TGTGCCAGCAGTCGGACGGTTTACAATCAGCCCCAGCATTTT.

The rearrangement joins TRBV7-9 to TRBJ2-7, with 9 bases that match TRBD1. In germline, CDR1 is SEHNR, CDR2 FQNEAQ (reference sequence). V was clipped by 4 bases and J by 3 bases; unmatched bases: 4. The CDR3 runs 14 residues. The CDR3: CASSSWDRDYEQYF. The CDR3 coding sequence is TGTGCCAGCAGCTCCTGGGACAGGGACTACGAGCAGTACTTC. Drawing the rest from reference TRBV7-9 and TRBJ2-7, the complete variable domain is DTGVSQNPRHKITKRGQNVTFRCDPISEHNRLYWYRQTLGQGPEFLTYFQNEAQLEKSRLLSDRFSAERPKGSFSTLEIQRTEQGDSAMYLCASSSWDRDYEQYFGPGTRLTVT.

The V gene is TRBV20-1, the J gene TRBJ2-4; 9 positions agree with TRBD2. Trimming at V came to 3 bases and at J to 7 bases, leaving 7 bases not matched to a gene. The CDR3 sequence is 14 residues long. The V gene's germline CDR1 is DFQATT and CDR2 SNEGSKA (reference sequence). Here the CDR3 DNA reads TGCAGTGCTAGTCCCGGCGGGGGGGGCAACATTCAGTACTTC. Translating gives CSASPGGGGNIQYF.

The genes are TRBV7-9 and TRBJ1-2; D call uncertain. This CDR3 comprises 12 residues. Germline values: CDR1 SEHNR, CDR2 FQNEAQ (reference sequence). The ends were cut back, 5 bases at V and 0 bases at J, with 4 bases in the middle. The CDR3, as DNA: TGTGCCAGCAGCCACCCTAACTATGGCTACACCTTC. Its protein product is CASSHPNYGYTF.

The chain is built from TRBV27 and TRBJ2-7; 8 bases line up with TRBD1. V lost 5 bases to trimming and J lost 2 bases; unmatched junction nucleotides: 5. Germline V gene data show CDR1 as MNHEY and CDR2 as SMNVEV (reference sequence). The length of the CDR3 is 14 residues. CDR3 DNA: TGTGCCAGCAGTCCGACAGGGGCAGCCTACGAGCAGTACTTC. Translation gives CASSPTGAAYEQYF.

The chain carries TRBV7-2 and TRBJ1-5; weak D call: TRBD1 (6 bases). CDR1 is SGHTA and CDR2 is FQGNSA in the germline V gene. CDR3 length: 15 amino acids. Trimming pared 1 base from V and 3 bases from J, leaving 10 bases between. CDR3 residues: CASSLGTASNQPQHF. The CDR3 nucleotides read TGTGCCAGCAGCTTAGGGACAGCCTCCAATCAGCCCCAGCATTTT.

V gene TRBV7-2 combines with J gene TRBJ2-5; D tentatively reads TRBD1 or TRBD2 (6 bases each). Trimming cost V 2 bases and J 1 base, with 14 bases left between them. The CDR3 is 16 residues long. Germline V gene data show CDR1 as SGHTA and CDR2 as FQGNSA. In DNA form, the CDR3 reads TGTGCCAGCAGCTTAAGGGGGGCGCAGTTCCAAGAGACCCAGTACTTC. Its translation is CASSLRGAQFQETQYF.

The chain has TRBV5-8 and TRBJ1-5; weak D call: TRBD1 (6 bases). The CDR3 spans 14 residues. Trimming shortened V by 6 bases and J by 2 bases, and 12 bases separated the two germline ends. Germline-derived CDR1 and CDR2 are SGHTS and YDEGEE. This CDR3 is CASNPRTGNQPQHF. For the CDR3, the DNA is TGTGCCAGCAACCCCCGGACAGGCAATCAGCCCCAGCATTTT.

The CDR3 spells CASSTRHPLDGYTF. CDR3 DNA: TGTGCCAGTAGTACCAGACACCCACTTGATGGCTACACCTTC. This chain connects TRBV19 to TRBJ1-2; no clear D gene. V dropped 4 bases and J dropped 6 bases, with 15 bases sitting between them. The CDR3 sequence is 14 residues long. Germline-derived CDR1 and CDR2 are LNHDA and SQIVND (reference sequence).

The chain joins TRBV27 to TRBJ2-1, with 9 nucleotides matching TRBD2. CDR3 size: 15 residues. Germline loops: CDR1 MNHEY, CDR2 SMNVEV (reference sequence). The junction had 11 bases not matched to a gene; V was cut back by 1 base and J by 13 bases. CDR3 in DNA: TGTGCCAGCAGTTTATTAGGCGGGGGGGCCGGGAGTCAGTTCTTC. Translation gives CASSLLGGGAGSQFF.

This sequence joins TRBV5-4 and TRBJ1-2; perhaps TRBD1 as D (6 bases). There are 15 residues in the CDR3. V shed 0 bases and J shed 8 bases, with 17 bases lying between them. CDR1 and CDR2 from the germline V gene are SGHNT and YYREEE (reference sequence). CDR3 residues: CASSLARAAQGGYTF. CDR3 coding DNA: TGTGCCAGCAGCTTGGCCCGGGCTGCTCAGGGGGGCTACACCTTC.

The chain uses TRBV30 and TRBJ2-4, with D unresolved. V was trimmed by 2 bases and J by 2 bases, leaving 10 bases between them. The CDR3 runs to 14 residues. CDR1 and CDR2 (germline): GTSNPN, SVGIG (reference sequence). CDR3 nucleotide sequence: TGTGCCTGGAGTCTCTCCCATACCAAAAACATTCAGTACTTC. It encodes CAWSLSHTKNIQYF.

With regard to this clone: Other DNA sequences in this sample translate to the same CDR3. The V gene is TRBV5-1, the J gene TRBJ1-2, with no clear D. CDR1 is SGHRS and CDR2 is YFSETQ in the germline V gene. The CDR3 has 14 residues. V lost 0 bases and J 2 bases, leaving 8 bases between the germline ends. The chain's CDR3 is CASSLGTANYGYTF. The CDR3 nucleotides read TGCGCCAGCAGCTTGGGTACGGCCAACTATGGCTACACCTTC. Filled out from reference TRBV5-1 and TRBJ1-2, the complete variable domain reads KAGVTQTPRYLIKTRGQQVTLSCSPISGHRSVSWYQQTPGQGLQFLFEYFSETQRNKGNFPGRFSGRQFSNSRSEMNVSTLELGDSALYLCASSLGTANYGYTFGSGTRLTVV.

V gene TRBV5-5 combines with J gene TRBJ1-2; D is unclear. V dropped 4 bases and J dropped 1 base, with 17 bases sitting between them. This CDR3 has 16 residues. Per the germline V gene, CDR1 is SGHKS and CDR2 is YYEKEE (reference sequence). The CDR3 loop reads CASSLGLLRSNYGYTF. The CDR3 DNA reads as TGTGCCAGCAGCCTCGGACTCCTGCGCAGTAACTATGGCTACACCTTC.